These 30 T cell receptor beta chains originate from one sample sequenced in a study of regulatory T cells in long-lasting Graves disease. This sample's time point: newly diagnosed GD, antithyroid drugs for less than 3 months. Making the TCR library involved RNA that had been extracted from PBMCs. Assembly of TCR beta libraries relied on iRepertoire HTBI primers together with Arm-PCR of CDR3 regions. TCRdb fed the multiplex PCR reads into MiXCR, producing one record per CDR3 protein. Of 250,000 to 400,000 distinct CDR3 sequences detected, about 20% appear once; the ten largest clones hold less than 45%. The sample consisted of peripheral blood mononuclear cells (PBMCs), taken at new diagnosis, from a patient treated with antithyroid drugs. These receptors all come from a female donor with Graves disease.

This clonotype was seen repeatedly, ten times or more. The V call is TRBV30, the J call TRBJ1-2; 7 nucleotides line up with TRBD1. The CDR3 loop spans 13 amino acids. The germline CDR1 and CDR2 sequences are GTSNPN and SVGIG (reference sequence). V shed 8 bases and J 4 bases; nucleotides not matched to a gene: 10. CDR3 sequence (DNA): TGTGCCACCTACACAGGGGATGGCTATGGCTACACCTTC. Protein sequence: CATYTGDGYGYTF.

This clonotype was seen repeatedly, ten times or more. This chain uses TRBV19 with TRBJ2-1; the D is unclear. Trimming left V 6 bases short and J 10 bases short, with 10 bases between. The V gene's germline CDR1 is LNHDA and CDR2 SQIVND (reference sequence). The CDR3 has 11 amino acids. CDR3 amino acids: CASRSGHEQFF. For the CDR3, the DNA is TGTGCCAGTAGGTCGGGCCACGAGCAGTTCTTC.

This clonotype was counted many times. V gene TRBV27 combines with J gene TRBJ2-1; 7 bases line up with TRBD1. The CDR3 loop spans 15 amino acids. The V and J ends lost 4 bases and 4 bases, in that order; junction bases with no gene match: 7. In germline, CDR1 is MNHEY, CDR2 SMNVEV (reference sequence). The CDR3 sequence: CASSSLPGQYNEQFF. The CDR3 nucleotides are TGTGCCAGCAGTTCGCTACCGGGACAGTACAATGAGCAGTTCTTC.

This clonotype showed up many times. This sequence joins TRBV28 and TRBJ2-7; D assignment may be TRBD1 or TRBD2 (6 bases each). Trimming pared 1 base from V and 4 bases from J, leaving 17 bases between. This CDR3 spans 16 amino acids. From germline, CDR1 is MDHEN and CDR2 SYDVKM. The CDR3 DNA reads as TGTGCCAGCAGTTTATCCGGAGGGGGTAGATCATACGAGCAGTACTTC. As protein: CASSLSGGGRSYEQYF.

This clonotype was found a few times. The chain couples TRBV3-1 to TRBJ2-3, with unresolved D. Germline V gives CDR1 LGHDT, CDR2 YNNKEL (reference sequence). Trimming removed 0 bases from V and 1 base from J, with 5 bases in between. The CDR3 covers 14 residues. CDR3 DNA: TGTGCCAGCAGCCAAGAGGACGGCACAGATACGCAGTATTTT. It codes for CASSQEDGTDTQYF.

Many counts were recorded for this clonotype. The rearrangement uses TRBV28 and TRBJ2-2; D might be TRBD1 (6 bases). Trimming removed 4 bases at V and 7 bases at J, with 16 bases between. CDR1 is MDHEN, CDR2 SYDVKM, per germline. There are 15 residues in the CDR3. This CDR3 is CASSSSGTWGGELFF. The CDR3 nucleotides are TGTGCCAGCAGTTCCTCAGGGACATGGGGCGGGGAGCTGTTTTTT.

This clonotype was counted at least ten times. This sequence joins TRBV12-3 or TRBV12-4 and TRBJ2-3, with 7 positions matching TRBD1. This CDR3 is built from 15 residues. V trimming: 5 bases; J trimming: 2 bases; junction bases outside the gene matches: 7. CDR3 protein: CASSAQGTLTDTQYF. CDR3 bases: TGTGCCAGCAGTGCACAGGGGACCCTCACAGATACGCAGTATTTT.

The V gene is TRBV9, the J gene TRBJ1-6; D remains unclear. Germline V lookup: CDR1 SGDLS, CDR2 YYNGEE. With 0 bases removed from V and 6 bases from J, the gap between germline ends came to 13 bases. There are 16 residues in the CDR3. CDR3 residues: CASSVGVDPGNSPLHF. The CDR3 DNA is TGTGCCAGCAGCGTAGGTGTGGATCCGGGTAATTCACCCCTCCACTTT.

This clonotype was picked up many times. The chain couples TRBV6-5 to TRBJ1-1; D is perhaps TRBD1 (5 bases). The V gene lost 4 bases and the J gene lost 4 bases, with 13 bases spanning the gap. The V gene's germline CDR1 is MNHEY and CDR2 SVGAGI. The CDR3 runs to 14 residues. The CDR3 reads CASSSPGRATEAFF. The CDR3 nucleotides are TGTGCCAGCAGTTCACCAGGGAGGGCCACTGAAGCTTTCTTT.

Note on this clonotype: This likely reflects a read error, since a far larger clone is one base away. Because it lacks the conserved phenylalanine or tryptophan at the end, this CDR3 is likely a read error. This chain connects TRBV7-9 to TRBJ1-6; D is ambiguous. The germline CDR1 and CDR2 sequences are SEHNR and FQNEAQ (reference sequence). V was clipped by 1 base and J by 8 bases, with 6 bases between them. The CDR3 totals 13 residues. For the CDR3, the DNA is TGTGCCAGCAGCTTAGACATTGATTCACCCCTCCACCTT. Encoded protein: CASSLDIDSPLHL.

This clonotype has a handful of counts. The CDR3 DNA is TGTGCCACCAAGGACACTTTATTAAATTCACCCCTCCACTTT. Its protein is CATKDTLLNSPLHF. The genes are TRBV15 and TRBJ1-6; possibly TRBD1 for D (5 bases). This CDR3 has 14 amino acids. V dropped 7 bases and J dropped 7 bases, with 14 bases sitting between them. Germline V lookup: CDR1 LNHNV, CDR2 YYDKDF (reference sequence).

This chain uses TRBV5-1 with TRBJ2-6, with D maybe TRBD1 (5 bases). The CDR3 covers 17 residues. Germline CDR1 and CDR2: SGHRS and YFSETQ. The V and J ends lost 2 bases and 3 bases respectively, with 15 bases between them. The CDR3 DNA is TGCGCCAGCAGCTTACCAGGGCTTGGTGATGGGGCCAACGTCCTGACTTTC. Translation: CASSLPGLGDGANVLTF.

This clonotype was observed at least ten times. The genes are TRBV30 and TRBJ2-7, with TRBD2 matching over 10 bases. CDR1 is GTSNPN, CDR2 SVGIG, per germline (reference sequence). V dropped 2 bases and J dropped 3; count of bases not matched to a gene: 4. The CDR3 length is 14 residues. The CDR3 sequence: CAWSWASGSYEQYF. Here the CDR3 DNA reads TGTGCCTGGAGTTGGGCTAGCGGGAGCTACGAGCAGTACTTC.

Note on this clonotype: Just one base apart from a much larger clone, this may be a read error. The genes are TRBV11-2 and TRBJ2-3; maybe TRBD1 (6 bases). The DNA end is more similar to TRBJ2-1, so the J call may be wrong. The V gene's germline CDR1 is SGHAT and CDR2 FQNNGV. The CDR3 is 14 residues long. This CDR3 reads CASSLFRGRSGQFF. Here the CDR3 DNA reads TGTGCCAGCAGCTTGTTCAGGGGCCGGTCTGGGCAGTTCTTC.

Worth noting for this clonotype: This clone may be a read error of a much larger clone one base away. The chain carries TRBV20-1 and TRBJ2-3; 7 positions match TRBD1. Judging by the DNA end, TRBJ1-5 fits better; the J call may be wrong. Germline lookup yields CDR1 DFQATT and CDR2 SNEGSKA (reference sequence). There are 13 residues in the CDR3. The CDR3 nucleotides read TGCAGTGCACTCAGGGGGAGCACAGATACGCAGCATTTT. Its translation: CSALRGSTDTQHF.

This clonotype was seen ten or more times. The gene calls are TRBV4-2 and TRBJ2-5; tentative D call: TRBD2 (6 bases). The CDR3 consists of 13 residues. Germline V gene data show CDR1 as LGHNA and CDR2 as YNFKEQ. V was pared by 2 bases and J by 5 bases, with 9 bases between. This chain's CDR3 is CASSQPSDETQYF. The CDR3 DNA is TGTGCCAGCAGCCAACCTAGCGACGAGACCCAGTACTTC.

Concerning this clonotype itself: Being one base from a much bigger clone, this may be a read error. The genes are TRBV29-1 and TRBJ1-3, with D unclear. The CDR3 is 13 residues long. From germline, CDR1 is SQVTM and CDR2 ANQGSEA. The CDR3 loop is CSVAVNSGNAIYF. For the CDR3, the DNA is TGCAGCGTTGCGGTCAACTCTGGAAACGCCATATATTTT.

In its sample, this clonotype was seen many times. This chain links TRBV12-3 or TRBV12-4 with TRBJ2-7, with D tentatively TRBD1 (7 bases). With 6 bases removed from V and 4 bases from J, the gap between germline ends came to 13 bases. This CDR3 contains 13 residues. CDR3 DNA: TGTGCCAGCAGGGAGGGGGCATTGTACGAGCAGTACTTC. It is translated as CASREGALYEQYF.

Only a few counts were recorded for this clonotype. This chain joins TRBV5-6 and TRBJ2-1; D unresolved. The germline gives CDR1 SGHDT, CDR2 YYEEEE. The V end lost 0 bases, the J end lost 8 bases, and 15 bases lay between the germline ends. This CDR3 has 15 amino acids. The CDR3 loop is CASSLEGRASDEQFF. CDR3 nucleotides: TGTGCCAGCAGCTTGGAGGGTCGAGCGTCGGATGAGCAGTTCTTC.

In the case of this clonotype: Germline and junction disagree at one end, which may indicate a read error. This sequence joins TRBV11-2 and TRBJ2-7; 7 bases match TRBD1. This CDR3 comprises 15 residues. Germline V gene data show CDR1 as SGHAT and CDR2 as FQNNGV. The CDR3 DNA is TGCGCCAGCAGCCAAGCCGTACAGGGGCTTCGCGAGCAGTACTTC. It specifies CASSQAVQGLREQYF.

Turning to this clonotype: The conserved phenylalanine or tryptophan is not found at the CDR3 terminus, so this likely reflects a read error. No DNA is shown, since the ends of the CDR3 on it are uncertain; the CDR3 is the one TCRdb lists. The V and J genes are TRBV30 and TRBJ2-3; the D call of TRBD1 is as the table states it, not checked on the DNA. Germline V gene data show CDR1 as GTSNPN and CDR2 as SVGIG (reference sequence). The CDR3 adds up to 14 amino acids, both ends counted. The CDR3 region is CAWSGAGVADTQYV.

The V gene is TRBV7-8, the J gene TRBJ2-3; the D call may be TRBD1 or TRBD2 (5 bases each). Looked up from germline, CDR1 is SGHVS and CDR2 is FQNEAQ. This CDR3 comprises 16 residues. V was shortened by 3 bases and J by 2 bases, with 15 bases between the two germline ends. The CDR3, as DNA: TGTGCCAGCAGCTTGGGTGGGACGATCAACACAGATACGCAGTATTTT. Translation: CASSLGGTINTDTQYF.

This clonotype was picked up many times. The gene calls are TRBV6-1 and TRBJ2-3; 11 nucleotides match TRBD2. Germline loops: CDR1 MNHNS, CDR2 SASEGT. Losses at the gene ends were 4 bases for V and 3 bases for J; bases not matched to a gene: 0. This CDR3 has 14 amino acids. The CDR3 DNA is TGTGCCAGCAGTGTAGCGGGAGGGACAGATACGCAGTATTTT. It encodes CASSVAGGTDTQYF.

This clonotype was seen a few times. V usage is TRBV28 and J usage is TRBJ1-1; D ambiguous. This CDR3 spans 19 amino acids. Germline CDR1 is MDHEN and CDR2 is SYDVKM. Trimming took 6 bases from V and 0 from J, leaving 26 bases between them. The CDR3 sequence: CASSLENIGPHLLNTEAFF. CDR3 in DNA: TGTGCCAGCAGCCTGGAGAATATTGGCCCCCACCTTTTGAACACTGAAGCTTTCTTT. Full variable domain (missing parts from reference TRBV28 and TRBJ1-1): DVKVTQSSRYLVKRTGEKVFLECVQDMDHENMFWYRQDPGLGLRLIYFSYDVKMKEKGDIPEGYSVSREKKERFSLILESASTNQTSMYLCASSLENIGPHLLNTEAFFGQGTRLTVV.

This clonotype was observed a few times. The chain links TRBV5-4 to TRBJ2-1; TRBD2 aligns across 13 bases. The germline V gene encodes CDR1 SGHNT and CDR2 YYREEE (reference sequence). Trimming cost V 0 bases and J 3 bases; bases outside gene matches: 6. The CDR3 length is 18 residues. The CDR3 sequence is CASSLGTSGSLYYNEQFF. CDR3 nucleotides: TGTGCCAGCAGCTTGGGGACTAGCGGGAGCCTATACTACAATGAGCAGTTCTTC.

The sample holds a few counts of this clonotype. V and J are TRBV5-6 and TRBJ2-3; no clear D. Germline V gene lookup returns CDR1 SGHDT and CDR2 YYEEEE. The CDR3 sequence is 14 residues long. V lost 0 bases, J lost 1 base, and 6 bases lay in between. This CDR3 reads CASSLVLRTDTQYF. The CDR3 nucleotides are TGTGCCAGCAGCTTGGTTTTGCGCACAGATACGCAGTATTTT.

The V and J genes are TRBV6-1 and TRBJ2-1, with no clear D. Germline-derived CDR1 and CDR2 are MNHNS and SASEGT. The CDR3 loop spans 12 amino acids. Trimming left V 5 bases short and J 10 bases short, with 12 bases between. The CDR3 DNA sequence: TGTGCCAGCAGTCCTCTCCCTCCGGAGCAGTTCTTC. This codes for CASSPLPPEQFF.

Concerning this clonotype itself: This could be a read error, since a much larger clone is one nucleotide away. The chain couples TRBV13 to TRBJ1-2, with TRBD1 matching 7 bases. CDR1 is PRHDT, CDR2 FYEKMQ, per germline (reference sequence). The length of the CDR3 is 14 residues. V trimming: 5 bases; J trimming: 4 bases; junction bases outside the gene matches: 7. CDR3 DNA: TGTGCCAGCAGCCGGTACAGGGGTTCCTATGGCTACACCTTC. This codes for CASSRYRGSYGYTF.

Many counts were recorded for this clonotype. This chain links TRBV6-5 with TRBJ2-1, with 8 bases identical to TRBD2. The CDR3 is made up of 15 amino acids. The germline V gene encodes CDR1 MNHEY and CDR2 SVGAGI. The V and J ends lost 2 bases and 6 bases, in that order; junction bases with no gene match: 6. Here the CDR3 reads CASSYPGLAGNEQFF. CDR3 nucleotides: TGTGCCAGCAGTTACCCAGGACTAGCTGGCAATGAGCAGTTCTTC.

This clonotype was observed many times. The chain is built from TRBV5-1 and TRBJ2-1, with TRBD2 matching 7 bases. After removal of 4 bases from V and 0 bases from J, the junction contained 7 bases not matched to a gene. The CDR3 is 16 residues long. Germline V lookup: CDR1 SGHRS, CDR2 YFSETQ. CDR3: CASSAGDYSSYNEQFF. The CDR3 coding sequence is TGCGCCAGCAGCGCGGGGGACTACTCCTCCTACAATGAGCAGTTCTTC.